This note documents a single T cell receptor (beta chain) sequence. The read halts 3 residues ahead of the CDR3 end, with the missing end drawn from the germline J gene. Cervical HPV DNA detected by MY09/MY11 PCR, typed by dot-blot. The data were obtained in a study of T cells in women clearing cervical HPV infection. For the study at large: Controls' single incident HPV16 infection cleared within 12 months without precancer.

Method: immunoSEQ multiplex PCR; TCRdb's copy keeps in-frame clones and lacks some. The listing contains around 39,000 clones. V shed 3 bases, J shed 2 bases, and the junction held 14 bases outside the gene matches. This CDR3 region has 18 residues. Germline V gives CDR1 GTSNPN, CDR2 SVGIG (reference sequence). The chain links TRBV30 to TRBJ2-7; 12 nucleotides align to TRBD2. Sequencing input: blood buffy coat. This clonotype was obtained from a woman aged 18-70 years with a cervical HPV16 infection that either progressed to CIN3+ or cleared (not recorded which). CDR3 bases read: TGTGCCTGGAGGGGCGGGCAGGGACTAGCGGGCTTACCCTACGAG. This encodes CAWRGGQGLAGLPYE. The CDR3 as a whole reads CAWRGGQGLAGLPYEQYF.